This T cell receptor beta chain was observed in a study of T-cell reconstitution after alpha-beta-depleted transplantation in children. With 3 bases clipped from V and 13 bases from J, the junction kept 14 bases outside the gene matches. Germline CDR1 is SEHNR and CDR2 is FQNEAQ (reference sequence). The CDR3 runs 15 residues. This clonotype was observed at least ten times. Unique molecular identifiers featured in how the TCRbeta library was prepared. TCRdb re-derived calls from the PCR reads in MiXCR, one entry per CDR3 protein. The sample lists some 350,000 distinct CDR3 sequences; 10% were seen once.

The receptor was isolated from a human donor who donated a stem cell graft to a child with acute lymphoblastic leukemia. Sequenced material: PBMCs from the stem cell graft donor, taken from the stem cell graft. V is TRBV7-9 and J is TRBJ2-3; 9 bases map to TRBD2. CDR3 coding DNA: TGTGCCAGCAGCTTGCCCCCTCGGCTAGCGGGACACGAGTATTTT. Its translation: CASSLPPRLAGHEYF.